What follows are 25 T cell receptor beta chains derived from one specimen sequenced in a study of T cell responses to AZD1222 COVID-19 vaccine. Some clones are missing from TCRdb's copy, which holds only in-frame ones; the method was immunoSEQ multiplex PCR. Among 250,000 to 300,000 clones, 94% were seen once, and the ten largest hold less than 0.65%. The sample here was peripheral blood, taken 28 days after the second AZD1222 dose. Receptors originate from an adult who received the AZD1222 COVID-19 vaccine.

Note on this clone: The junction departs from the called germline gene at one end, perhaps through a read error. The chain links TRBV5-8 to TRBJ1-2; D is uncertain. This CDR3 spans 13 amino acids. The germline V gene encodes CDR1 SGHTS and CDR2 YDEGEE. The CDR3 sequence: CASTLAWGRGYTF. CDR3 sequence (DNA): TGTGCCAGCACCTTGGCCTGGGGAAGAGGCTACACCTTC.

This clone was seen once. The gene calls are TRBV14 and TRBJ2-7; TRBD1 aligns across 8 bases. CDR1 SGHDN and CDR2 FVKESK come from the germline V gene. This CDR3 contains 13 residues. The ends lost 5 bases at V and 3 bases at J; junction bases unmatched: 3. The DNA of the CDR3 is TGTGCCAGCAGCTTTGGACAGGGCTACGAGCAGTACTTC. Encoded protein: CASSFGQGYEQYF.

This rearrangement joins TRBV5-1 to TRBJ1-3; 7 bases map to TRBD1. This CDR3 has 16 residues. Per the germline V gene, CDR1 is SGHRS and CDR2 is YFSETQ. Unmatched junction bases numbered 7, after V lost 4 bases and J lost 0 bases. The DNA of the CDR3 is TGCGCCAGCAGCCTTGAGACAGGGAGCTCTGGAAACACCATATATTTT. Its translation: CASSLETGSSGNTIYF.

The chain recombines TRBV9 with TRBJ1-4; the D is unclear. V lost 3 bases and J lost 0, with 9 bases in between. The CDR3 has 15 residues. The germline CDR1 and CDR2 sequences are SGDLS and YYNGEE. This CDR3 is CASSGGMATNEKLFF. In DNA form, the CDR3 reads TGTGCCAGCAGCGGCGGAATGGCAACTAATGAAAAACTGTTTTTT.

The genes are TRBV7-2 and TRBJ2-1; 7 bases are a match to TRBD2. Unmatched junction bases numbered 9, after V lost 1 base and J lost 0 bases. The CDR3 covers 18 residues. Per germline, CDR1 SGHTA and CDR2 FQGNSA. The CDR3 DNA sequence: TGTGCCAGCAGCTTAGTCGGCGGGCGGGGGAGCTCCTACAATGAGCAGTTCTTC. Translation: CASSLVGGRGSSYNEQFF.

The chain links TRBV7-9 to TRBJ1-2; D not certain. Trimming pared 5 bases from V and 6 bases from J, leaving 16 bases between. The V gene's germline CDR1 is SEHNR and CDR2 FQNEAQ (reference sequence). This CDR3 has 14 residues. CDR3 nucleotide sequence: TGTGCCAGCAGCGAAAGGGCAGAAGGGAATGGCTACACCTTC. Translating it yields CASSERAEGNGYTF.

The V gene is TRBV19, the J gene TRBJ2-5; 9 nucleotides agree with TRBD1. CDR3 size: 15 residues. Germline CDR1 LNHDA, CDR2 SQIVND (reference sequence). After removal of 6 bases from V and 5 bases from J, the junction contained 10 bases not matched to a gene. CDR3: CASSSTGGRWETQYF. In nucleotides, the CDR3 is TGTGCCAGTAGCTCGACAGGGGGGCGCTGGGAGACCCAGTACTTC.

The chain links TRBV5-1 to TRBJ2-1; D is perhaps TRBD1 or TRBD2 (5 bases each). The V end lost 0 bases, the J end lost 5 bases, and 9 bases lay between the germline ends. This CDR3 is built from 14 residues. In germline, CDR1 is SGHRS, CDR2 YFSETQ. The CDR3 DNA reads TGCGCCAGCAGCTTGGTTTCGGGGCACAATGAGCAGTTCTTC. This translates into CASSLVSGHNEQFF.

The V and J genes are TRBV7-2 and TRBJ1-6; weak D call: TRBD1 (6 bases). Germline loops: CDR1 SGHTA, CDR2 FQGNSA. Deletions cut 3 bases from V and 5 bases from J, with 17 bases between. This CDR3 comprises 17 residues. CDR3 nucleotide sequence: TGTGCCAGCAGCTTGTACAGGGAGATTGGAAATAATTCACCCCTCCACTTT. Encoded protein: CASSLYREIGNNSPLHF.

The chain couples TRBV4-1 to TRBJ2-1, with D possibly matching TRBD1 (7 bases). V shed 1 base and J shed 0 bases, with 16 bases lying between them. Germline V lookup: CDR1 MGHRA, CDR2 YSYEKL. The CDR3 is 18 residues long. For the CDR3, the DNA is TGCGCCAGCAGCCAAGGCTTGTGGCAGGGGGGCTCCTACAATGAGCAGTTCTTC. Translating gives CASSQGLWQGGSYNEQFF.

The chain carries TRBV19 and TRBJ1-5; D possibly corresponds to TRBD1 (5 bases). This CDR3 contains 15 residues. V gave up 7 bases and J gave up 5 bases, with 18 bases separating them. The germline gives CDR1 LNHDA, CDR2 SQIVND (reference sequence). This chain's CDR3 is CASTLRQGGDQPQHF. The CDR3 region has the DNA TGTGCCAGTACCCTGCGGCAGGGTGGGGATCAGCCCCAGCATTTT.

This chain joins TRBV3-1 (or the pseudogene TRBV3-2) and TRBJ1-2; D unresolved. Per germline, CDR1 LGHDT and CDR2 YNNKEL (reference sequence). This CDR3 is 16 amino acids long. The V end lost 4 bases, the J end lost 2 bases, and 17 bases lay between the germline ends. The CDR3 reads CASSPQLWTANYGYTF. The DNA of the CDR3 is TGTGCCAGCAGCCCTCAGCTCTGGACGGCCAACTATGGCTACACCTTC.

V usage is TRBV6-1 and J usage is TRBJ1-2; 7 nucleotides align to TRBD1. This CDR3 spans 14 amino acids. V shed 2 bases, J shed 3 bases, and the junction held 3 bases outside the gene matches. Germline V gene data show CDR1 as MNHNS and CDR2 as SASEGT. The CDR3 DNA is TGTGCCAGCAGTGAACAGGGGGGGGACTATGGCTACACCTTC. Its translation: CASSEQGGDYGYTF.

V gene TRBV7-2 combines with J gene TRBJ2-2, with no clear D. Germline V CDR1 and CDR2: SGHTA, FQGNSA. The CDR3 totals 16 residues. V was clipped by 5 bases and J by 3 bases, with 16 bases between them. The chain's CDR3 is CASSPLALLDTGELFF. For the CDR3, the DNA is TGTGCCAGCAGCCCTCTGGCACTCCTGGACACCGGGGAGCTGTTTTTT.

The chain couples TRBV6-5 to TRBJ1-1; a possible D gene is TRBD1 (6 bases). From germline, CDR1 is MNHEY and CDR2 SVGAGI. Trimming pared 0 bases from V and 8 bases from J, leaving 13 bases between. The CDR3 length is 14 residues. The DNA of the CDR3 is TGTGCCAGCAGTTACTCGAGGGGGGCAGACGAAGCTTTCTTT. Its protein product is CASSYSRGADEAFF.

In DNA, the CDR3 is TGTGCCACCAGCAGTACTAGCGGGGGTTCCGGAAGCACAGATACGCAGTATTTT. Protein: CATSSTSGGSGSTDTQYF. V and J are TRBV15 and TRBJ2-3; 11 positions match TRBD2. Germline CDR1 and CDR2: LNHNV and YYDKDF (reference sequence). V lost 3 bases to trimming and J lost 0 bases; unmatched junction nucleotides: 8. The CDR3 totals 18 residues.

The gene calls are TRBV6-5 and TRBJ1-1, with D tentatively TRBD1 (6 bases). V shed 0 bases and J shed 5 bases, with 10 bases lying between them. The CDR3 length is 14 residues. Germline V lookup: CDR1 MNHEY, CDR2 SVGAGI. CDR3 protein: CASSYSGGRTEAFF. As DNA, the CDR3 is TGTGCCAGCAGTTACTCCGGGGGGCGGACTGAAGCTTTCTTT.

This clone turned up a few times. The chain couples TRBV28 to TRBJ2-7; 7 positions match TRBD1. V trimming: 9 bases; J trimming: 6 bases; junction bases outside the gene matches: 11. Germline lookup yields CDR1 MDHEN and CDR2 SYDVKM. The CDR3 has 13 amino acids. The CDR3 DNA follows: TGTGCCAGTCAACCGGGACAGTCGTCCGAGCAGTACTTC. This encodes CASQPGQSSEQYF.

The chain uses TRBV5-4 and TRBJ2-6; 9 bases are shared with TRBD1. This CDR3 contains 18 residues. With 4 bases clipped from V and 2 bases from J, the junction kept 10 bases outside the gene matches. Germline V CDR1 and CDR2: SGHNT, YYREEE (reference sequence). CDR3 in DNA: TGTGCCAGCAGCCCCGGACAGGGGCATAGGGCTGGGGCCAACGTCCTGACTTTC. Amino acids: CASSPGQGHRAGANVLTF.

The CDR3 reads CATSDPLAGGADIQYF. The CDR3 DNA follows: TGTGCCACCAGTGATCCCCTCGCAGGAGGAGCGGACATTCAGTACTTC. The chain combines TRBV24-1 with TRBJ2-4; D perhaps matches TRBD2 (5 bases). CDR3 length: 16 residues. Looked up from germline, CDR1 is KGHDR and CDR2 is SFDVKD. The germline V and J ends were trimmed by 3 bases and 8 bases, with 19 bases remaining between them.

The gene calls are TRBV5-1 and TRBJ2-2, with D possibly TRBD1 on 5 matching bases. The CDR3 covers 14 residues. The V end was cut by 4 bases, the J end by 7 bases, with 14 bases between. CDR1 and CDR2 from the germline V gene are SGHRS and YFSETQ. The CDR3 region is CASSPRQSGGELFF. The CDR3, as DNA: TGCGCCAGCAGCCCCAGACAGTCAGGCGGGGAGCTGTTTTTT.

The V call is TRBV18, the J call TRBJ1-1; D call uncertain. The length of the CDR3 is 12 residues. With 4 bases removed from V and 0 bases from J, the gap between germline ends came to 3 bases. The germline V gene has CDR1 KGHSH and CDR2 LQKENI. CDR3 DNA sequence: TGTGCCAGCTCACTCCTGAACACTGAAGCTTTCTTT. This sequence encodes CASSLLNTEAFF.

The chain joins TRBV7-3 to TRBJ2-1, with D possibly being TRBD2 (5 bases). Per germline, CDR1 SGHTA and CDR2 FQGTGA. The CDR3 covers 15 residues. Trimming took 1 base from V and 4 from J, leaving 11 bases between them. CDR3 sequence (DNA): TGTGCCAGCAGCTTAATTGGGGAGAAATACAATGAGCAGTTCTTC. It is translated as CASSLIGEKYNEQFF. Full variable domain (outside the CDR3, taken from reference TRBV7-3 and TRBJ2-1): GAGVSQTPSNKVTEKGKYVELRCDPISGHTALYWYRQSLGQGPEFLIYFQGTGAADDSGLPNDRFFAVRPEGSVSTLKIQRTERGDSAVYLCASSLIGEKYNEQFFGPGTRLTVL.

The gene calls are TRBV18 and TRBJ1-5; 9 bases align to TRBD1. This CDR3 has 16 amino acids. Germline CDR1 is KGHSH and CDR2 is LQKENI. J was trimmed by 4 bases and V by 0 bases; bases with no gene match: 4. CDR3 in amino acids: CASSPPGQGFNQPQHF. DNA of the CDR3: TGTGCCAGCTCACCACCGGGACAGGGTTTTAATCAGCCCCAGCATTTT.

CDR3 nucleotides: TGTGCCTGGAAGAGAGCGGACAGGGACAATCAGCCCCAGCATTTT. This sequence encodes CAWKRADRDNQPQHF. The chain links TRBV30 to TRBJ1-5; 8 bases line up with TRBD1. Germline CDR1 is GTSNPN and CDR2 is SVGIG (reference sequence). CDR3 length equals 15 residues. J gave up 3 bases and V 4 bases, and 8 bases lay outside the gene matches.